This paragraph reports one T cell receptor beta chain. The antigen remains unidentified. This specimen belongs to a study of post-analysis software for immune sequencing data. The germline V and J ends were trimmed by 6 bases and 7 bases, with 15 bases remaining between them. Germline V lookup: CDR1 MNHNS, CDR2 SASEGT. This CDR3 region has 14 residues. Incorporated into the TCR beta cDNA libraries were unique molecular identifiers, which served to reduce PCR and sequencing biases. TCRdb itself ran the PCR reads through MiXCR, one entry per CDR3 protein. The sample has some 890,000 distinct CDR3 sequences, roughly half seen once. Points from the study as a whole: TRBV5-6, TRBV5-1 and TRBV20-1 were among roughly 5 TRBV segments more frequent in patients than controls.

The chain has TRBV6-1 and TRBJ1-4; D is ambiguous. This TCR was sampled from a girl under 18 with multiple sclerosis. Sequencing used blood. CDR3 nucleotides: TGTGCCAGCAGCCCTCAGCCTACGGTTGAAAAACTGTTTTTT. Translating it yields CASSPQPTVEKLFF.